This T cell receptor beta chain was sequenced in a study of tumor-infiltrating lymphocytes in oesophageal squamous cell carcinoma. In TCRdb, the PCR reads were re-called with MiXCR into one record per CDR3 protein. The sample lists more than 15,000 distinct CDR3 sequences; 40% to 55% were seen once. This CDR3 has 15 amino acids. Germline CDR1 is MRHNA and CDR2 is SNTAGT. The V gene end was trimmed by 6 bases and the J gene end by 1 base; junction bases not matched to a gene: 5. This clonotype was seen many times. The V and J genes are TRBV6-4 and TRBJ2-4; 8 positions match TRBD2. Sequenced material: esophageal tumor tissue. This TCR derives from a male donor with esophageal squamous cell carcinoma. The CDR3 DNA follows: TGTGCCAGCAGGTTAGCGGGATTGGCCAAAAACATTCAGTACTTC. Translating gives CASRLAGLAKNIQYF.